The rows below give T cell receptor beta chains drawn from one sample of a study of T cell changes during pregnancy in multiple sclerosis. Using immunoSEQ multiplex PCR, the repertoire was profiled, and TCRdb retains in-frame clones only, with some absent. The sample carries around 39,000 clones, roughly 92% recorded once. Here the sequenced sample was CD4+ T cells from peripheral blood mononuclear cells, taken in the third trimester of pregnancy. Source of these receptors: a female donor in good health, enrolled as a control in a pregnancy study. The CDR3 runs from the conserved cysteine through the conserved F or W. D genes are given only for firm matches. Clone sizes are given selectively: once, few, many, or a class where the clone is expanded.

d_call j_call clone_size v_call cdr3_aa cdr3_nt
. TRBJ2-1 . TRBV18 CASFPRRSPSYNEQFF TGTGCCAGCTTCCCCCGGCGGTCTCCTTCCTACAATGAGCAGTTCTTC
TRBD1 TRBJ1-4 once TRBV7-9 CASSLWAGGNEKLFF TGTGCCAGCAGCTTATGGGCAGGGGGTAATGAAAAACTGTTTTTT
TRBD2 TRBJ2-4 . TRBV28 CASSPLAGAGDIQYF TGTGCCAGCAGTCCCCTAGCGGGGGCGGGGGACATTCAGTACTTC
. TRBJ2-7 . TRBV7-9 CASSFQGGGDEQYF TGTGCCAGCAGCTTCCAGGGGGGCGGTGACGAGCAGTACTTC
TRBD1 TRBJ2-2 . TRBV6-5 CASRNRGNTGELFF TGTGCCAGCAGAAACAGGGGGAACACCGGGGAGCTGTTTTTT
. TRBJ2-2 . TRBV7-9 CASSLRGGELFF TGTGCCAGCAGCTTGAGAGGCGGGGAGCTGTTTTTT
. TRBJ1-2 . TRBV19 CASSSGGHGYTF TGTGCCAGTAGCTCAGGAGGGCATGGCTACACCTTC
TRBD1 TRBJ2-7 . TRBV7-9 CASSSPRDREVYEQYF TGTGCCAGCAGCTCACCCCGGGACAGGGAGGTCTACGAGCAGTACTTC
TRBD1 TRBJ1-4 . TRBV7-2 CASSLRWDRKLFF TGTGCCAGCAGCTTACGTTGGGACAGAAAACTGTTTTTT
. TRBJ1-2 . TRBV7-2 CASRSWVGAHQDYTF TGTGCCAGCAGAAGTTGGGTAGGGGCGCATCAGGACTACACCTTC
. TRBJ1-5 . TRBV19 CASSIGQATGPQHF TGTGCCAGTAGTATAGGACAGGCGACTGGGCCCCAGCATTTT
. TRBJ1-2 . TRBV10-3 CAISERSGTYGYTF TGTGCCATCAGTGAAAGGTCGGGTACCTATGGCTACACCTTC
. TRBJ1-6 . TRBV11-2 CASSLSSPSYNSPLHF TGTGCCAGCAGCTTAAGCTCGCCCTCCTATAATTCACCCCTCCACTTT
TRBD1 TRBJ2-1 . TRBV11-2 CASSPRQGPYNEEQFF TGTGCCAGCAGCCCGCGACAGGGCCCCTACAATGAGGAGCAGTTCTTC
. TRBJ1-4 . TRBV5-1 CASKPLSLDSTEKLFF TGCGCCAGCAAGCCTTTAAGTTTGGACAGTACGGAAAAACTGTTTTTT
. TRBJ1-2 . TRBV6-5 CASTQDSYYGYTF TGTGCCAGCACCCAAGACAGCTACTATGGCTACACCTTC
TRBD2 TRBJ2-3 . TRBV15 CATSGGGAADTQYF TGTGCCACCAGCGGCGGGGGGGCCGCAGATACGCAGTATTTT
TRBD2 TRBJ2-7 once TRBV5-5 CASSLPGLAGEQYF TGTGCCAGCAGCTTGCCGGGACTAGCTGGCGAGCAGTACTTC
. TRBJ1-5 . TRBV28 CASCRQGGYQPQHF TGTGCCAGCTGTCGCCAGGGCGGATATCAGCCCCAGCATTTT
TRBD1 TRBJ2-4 . TRBV30 CAWGTGVGKNIQYF TGTGCCTGGGGGACAGGGGTTGGCAAAAACATTCAGTACTTC
. TRBJ2-5 . TRBV5-8 CASSRGTVKETQYF TGTGCCAGCAGCCGGGGGACAGTTAAAGAGACCCAGTACTTC
TRBD1 TRBJ2-5 once TRBV30 CAWSPWAGGTTQYF TGTGCCTGGAGTCCCTGGGCAGGGGGCACGACCCAGTACTTC
. TRBJ2-7 . TRBV10-3 CAIRPTGNGYEQYF TGTGCCATCAGACCTACAGGGAACGGTTACGAGCAGTACTTC
TRBD1 TRBJ2-1 . TRBV5-6 CASRPPPGTGAYNEQFF TGTGCCAGCCGACCCCCACCCGGGACAGGTGCCTACAATGAGCAGTTCTTC
TRBD1 TRBJ1-4 . TRBV2 CASSKEQGGNEKLFF TGTGCCAGCAGTAAGGAACAGGGGGGAAATGAAAAACTGTTTTTT
. TRBJ2-6 . TRBV7-2 CASSLLLNSGANVLTF TGTGCCAGCAGCTTATTGCTAAACTCTGGGGCCAACGTCCTGACTTTC